The sample holds a few counts of the clone carrying this TCR beta chain. The antigen is unknown. Produced via immunoSEQ multiplex PCR; TCRdb's table is partial and in-frame only. Counted here are about 5,600 clones, 68% occurring once; the ten biggest clones make up 28%. Documented treatment: treatment-naive control, cytoreductive nephrectomy. The CDR3 totals 14 residues. The germline V gene encodes CDR1 SGHNT and CDR2 YENEEA. V gave up 8 bases and J gave up 4 bases; unmatched junction bases: 5. The data were obtained in a study of radiation and T cells in renal cell carcinoma. The study, taken as a whole, reports: Dominant CDR3 motifs were more common in irradiated tumors than controls. Irradiated tumors had higher TCR clonality than control tumors.

The chain uses TRBV11-3 and TRBJ2-5; 12 positions match TRBD1. The sequenced sample was tumor tissue, obtained from a patient whose treatment was nephrectomy without radiotherapy. This TCR was sampled from a human donor with renal cell carcinoma. CDR3 in amino acids: CASSGTGGTETQYF. Written as DNA, the CDR3 is TGTGCCAGCTCCGGGACAGGGGGCACAGAGACCCAGTACTTC.